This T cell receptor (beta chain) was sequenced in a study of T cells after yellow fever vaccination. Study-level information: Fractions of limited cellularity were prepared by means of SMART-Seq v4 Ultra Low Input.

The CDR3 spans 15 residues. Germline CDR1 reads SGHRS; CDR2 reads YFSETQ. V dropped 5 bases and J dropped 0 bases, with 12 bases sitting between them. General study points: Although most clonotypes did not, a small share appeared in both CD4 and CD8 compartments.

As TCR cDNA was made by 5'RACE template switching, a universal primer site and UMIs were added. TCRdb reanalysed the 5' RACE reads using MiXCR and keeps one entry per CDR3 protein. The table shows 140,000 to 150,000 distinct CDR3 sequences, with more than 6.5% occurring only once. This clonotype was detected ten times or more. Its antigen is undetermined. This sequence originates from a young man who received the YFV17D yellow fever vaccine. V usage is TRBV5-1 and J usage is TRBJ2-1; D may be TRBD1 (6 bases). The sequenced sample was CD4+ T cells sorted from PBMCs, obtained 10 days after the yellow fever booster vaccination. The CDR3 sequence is CASSRQAGSYNEQFF. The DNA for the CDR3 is TGCGCCAGCAGTAGACAGGCAGGCTCCTACAATGAGCAGTTCTTC.